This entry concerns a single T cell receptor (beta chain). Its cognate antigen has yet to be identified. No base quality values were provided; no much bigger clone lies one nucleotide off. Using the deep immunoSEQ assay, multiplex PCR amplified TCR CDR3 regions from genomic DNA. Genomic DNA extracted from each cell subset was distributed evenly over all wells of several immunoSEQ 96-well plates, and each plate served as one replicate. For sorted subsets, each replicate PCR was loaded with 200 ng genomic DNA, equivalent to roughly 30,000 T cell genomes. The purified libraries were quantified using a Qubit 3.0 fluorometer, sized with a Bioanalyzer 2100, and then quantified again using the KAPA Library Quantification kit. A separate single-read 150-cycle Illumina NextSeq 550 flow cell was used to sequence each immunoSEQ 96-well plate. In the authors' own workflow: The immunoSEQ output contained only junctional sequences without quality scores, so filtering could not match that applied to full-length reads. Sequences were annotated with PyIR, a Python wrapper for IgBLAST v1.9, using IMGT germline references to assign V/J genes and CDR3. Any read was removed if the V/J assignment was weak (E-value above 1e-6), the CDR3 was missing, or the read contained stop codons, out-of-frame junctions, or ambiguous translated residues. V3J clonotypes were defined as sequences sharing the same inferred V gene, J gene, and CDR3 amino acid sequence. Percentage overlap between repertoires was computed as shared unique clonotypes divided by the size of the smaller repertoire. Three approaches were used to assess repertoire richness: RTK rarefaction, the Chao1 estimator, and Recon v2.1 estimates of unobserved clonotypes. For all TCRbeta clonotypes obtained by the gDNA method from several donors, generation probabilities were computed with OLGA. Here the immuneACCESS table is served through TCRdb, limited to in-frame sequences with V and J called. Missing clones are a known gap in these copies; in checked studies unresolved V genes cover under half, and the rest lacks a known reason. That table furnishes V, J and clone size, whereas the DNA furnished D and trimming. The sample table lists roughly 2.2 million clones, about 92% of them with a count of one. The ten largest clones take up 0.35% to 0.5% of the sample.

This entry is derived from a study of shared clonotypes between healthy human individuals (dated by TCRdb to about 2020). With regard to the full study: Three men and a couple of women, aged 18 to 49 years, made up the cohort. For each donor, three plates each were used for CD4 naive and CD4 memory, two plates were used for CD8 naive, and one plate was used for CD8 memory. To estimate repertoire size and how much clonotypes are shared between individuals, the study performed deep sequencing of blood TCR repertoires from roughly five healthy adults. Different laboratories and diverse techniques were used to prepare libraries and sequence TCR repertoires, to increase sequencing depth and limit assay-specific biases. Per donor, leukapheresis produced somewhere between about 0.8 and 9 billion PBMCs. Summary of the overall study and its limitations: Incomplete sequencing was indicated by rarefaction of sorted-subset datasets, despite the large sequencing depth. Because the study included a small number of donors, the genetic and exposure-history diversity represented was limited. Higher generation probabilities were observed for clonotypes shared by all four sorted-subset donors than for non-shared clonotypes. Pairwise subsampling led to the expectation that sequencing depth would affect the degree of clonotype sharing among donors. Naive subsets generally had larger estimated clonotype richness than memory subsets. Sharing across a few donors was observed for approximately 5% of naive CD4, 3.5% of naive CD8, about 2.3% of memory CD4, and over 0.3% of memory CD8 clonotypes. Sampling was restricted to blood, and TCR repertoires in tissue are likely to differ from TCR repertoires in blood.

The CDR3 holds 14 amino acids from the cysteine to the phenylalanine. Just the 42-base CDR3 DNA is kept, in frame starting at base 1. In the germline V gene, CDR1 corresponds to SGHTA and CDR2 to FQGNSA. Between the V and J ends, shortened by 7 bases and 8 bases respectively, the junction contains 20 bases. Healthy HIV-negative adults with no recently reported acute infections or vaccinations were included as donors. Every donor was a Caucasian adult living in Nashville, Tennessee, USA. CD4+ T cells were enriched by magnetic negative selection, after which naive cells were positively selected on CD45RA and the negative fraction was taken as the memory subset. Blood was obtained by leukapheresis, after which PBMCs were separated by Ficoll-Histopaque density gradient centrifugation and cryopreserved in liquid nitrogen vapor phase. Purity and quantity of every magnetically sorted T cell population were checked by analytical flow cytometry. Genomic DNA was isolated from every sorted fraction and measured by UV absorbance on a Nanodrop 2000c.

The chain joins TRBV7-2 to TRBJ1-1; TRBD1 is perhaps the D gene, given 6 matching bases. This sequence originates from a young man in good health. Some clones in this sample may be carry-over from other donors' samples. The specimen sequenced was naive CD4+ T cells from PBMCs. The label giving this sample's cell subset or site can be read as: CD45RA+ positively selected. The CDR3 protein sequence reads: CASTPAGGLPEAFF. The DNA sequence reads TGTGCCAGCACCCCCGCGGGGGGCCTTCCCGAAGCTTTCTTT. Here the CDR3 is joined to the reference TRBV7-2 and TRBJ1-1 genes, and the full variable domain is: GAGVSQSPSNKVTEKGKDVELRCDPISGHTALYWYRQSLGQGLEFLIYFQGNSAPDKSGLPSDRFSAERTGGSVSTLTIQRTQQEDSAVYLCASTPAGGLPEAFFGQGTRLTVV.